This T cell receptor beta chain was observed in a study of Graves' ophthalmopathy and Graves' hyperthyroidism. Across the whole study: Samples of peripheral blood were obtained at initial diagnosis, prior to treatment of any kind. Findings and limits, study-wide: Thyroid clonotypes that were expanded above 0.001 frequency mostly also appeared in blood.

PBMCs came from approximately 9.6 ml of fresh peripheral blood. Amplification of the TCR beta CDR3 regions used RNA transcripts (as template). The library came from an HTBI-primed first-round RT-PCR and a second-round multiplex PCR. TCRdb passed the multiplex PCR reads through MiXCR, listing each CDR3 protein once. The sample carries some 160,000 distinct CDR3 sequences, 39% recorded once. This clonotype was detected many times. Its target is not known. CDR3 length equals 18 residues. Trimming took 0 bases from V and 4 from J; bases not matched to a gene: 16. CDR1 DFQATT and CDR2 SNEGSKA come from the germline V gene (reference sequence).

The chain joins TRBV20-1 to TRBJ2-7; 9 bases fit TRBD2. This sequence was found in a man younger than 40 with Graves' ophthalmopathy. Specimen: peripheral blood. The CDR3 DNA reads TGCAGTGCTAGAGAAGAGGGTCTGGAGCGGGAGGTTGATTACGAGCAGTACTTC. Protein sequence: CSAREEGLEREVDYEQYF.